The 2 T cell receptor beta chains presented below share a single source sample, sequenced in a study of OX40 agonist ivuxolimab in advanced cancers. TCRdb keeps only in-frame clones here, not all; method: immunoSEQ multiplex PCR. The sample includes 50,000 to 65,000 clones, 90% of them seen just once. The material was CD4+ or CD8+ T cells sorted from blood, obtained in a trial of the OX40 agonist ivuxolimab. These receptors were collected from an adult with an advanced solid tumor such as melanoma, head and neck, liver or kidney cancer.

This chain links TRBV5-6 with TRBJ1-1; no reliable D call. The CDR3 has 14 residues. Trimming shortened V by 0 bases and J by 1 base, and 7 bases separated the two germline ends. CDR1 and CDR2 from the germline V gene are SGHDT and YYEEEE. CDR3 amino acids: CASSLAVRNTEAFF. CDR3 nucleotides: TGTGCCAGCAGCTTGGCGGTCAGGAACACTGAAGCTTTCTTT.

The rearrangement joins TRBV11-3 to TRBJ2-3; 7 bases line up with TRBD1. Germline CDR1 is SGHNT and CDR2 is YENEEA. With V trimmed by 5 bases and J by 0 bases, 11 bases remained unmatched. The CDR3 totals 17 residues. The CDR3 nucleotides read TGTGCCAGCAGCCCGGGACAGTTGGAAACTAGCACAGATACGCAGTATTTT. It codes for CASSPGQLETSTDTQYF.